The 25 T cell receptor beta chains below all came from one sample that was sequenced in a study of cytomegalovirus exposure and HLA in healthy donors. Amplification used 60 Vbeta primers and 13 Jbeta primers. Sequenced by immunoSEQ multiplex PCR; TCRdb stores in-frame clones only, minus some. This sample yields fewer than 150,000 clones, of which 70% to 75% are seen a single time; approximately 15% belongs to the top ten. Sequenced input: PBMCs. All receptors come from a human donor in good health.

The chain has TRBV11-3 and TRBJ1-1, with 10 bases that match TRBD1. The CDR3 length is 14 residues. V trimming: 5 bases; J trimming: 4 bases; junction bases outside the gene matches: 4. The germline gives CDR1 SGHNT, CDR2 YENEEA. The CDR3: CASSMGQGSTEAFF. The CDR3 coding sequence is TGTGCCAGCAGCATGGGACAGGGGAGCACTGAAGCTTTCTTT.

The chain employs TRBV27 and TRBJ2-3, with a tentative D call TRBD2 (6 bases). The V and J ends lost 8 bases and 1 base respectively, with 10 bases between them. Germline loops: CDR1 MNHEY, CDR2 SMNVEV (reference sequence). This CDR3 contains 13 residues. In DNA, the CDR3 is TGTGCCAGCTACGGGGGAGGCACAGATACGCAGTATTTT. It yields the protein CASYGGGTDTQYF.

This clone was seen a few times. J is TRBJ2-3 and V is TRBV6-1; TRBD2 aligns across 7 bases. The ends lost 3 bases at V and 1 base at J; junction bases unmatched: 1. The CDR3 is made up of 14 amino acids. Germline V gives CDR1 MNHNS, CDR2 SASEGT. The CDR3 loop is CASSDAGGTDTQYF. The CDR3, as DNA: TGTGCCAGCAGTGACGCGGGAGGCACAGATACGCAGTATTTT.

This clone was seen a few times. The chain links TRBV7-3 to TRBJ2-2; 7 nucleotides line up with TRBD2. Germline V gene data show CDR1 as SGHTA and CDR2 as FQGTGA. V gave up 7 bases and J gave up 6 bases; unmatched junction bases: 5. There are 13 residues in the CDR3. For the CDR3, the DNA is TGTGCCAGCAAGGTGACTAGCTCCGGGGAGCTGTTTTTT. Amino acid sequence: CASKVTSSGELFF.

This chain joins TRBV7-3 and TRBJ2-1; 13 bases line up with TRBD2. The CDR3 is 14 residues long. V trimming: 6 bases; J trimming: 8 bases; junction bases outside the gene matches: 4. Germline CDR1 SGHTA, CDR2 FQGTGA. The CDR3, as DNA: TGTGCCAGCAGACTAGCGGGGGGGAGCGATGAGCAGTTCTTC. Its protein is CASRLAGGSDEQFF.

The J gene is TRBJ1-2, the V gene TRBV27; D might be TRBD1 (5 bases). The CDR3 runs 13 residues. Per the germline V gene, CDR1 is MNHEY and CDR2 is SMNVEV (reference sequence). V lost 6 bases and J 4 bases, leaving 12 bases between the germline ends. CDR3 amino acids: CASSLGALYGYTF. The CDR3 DNA reads as TGTGCCAGCAGCTTAGGGGCCCTCTATGGCTACACCTTC.

The chain couples TRBV5-6 to TRBJ1-2, with TRBD1 matching over 9 bases. Germline lookup yields CDR1 SGHDT and CDR2 YYEEEE. CDR3 length: 14 amino acids. Trimming at V came to 2 bases and at J to 6 bases, leaving 5 bases not matched to a gene. The CDR3 DNA is TGTGCCAGCAGCTTAGAGGACAGGGGCCATGGCTACACCTTC. Protein sequence: CASSLEDRGHGYTF.

This clone showed up just a few times. The J gene is TRBJ2-5, the V gene TRBV15; TRBD1 matches at 12 bases. Trimming took 1 base from V and 5 from J; bases not matched to a gene: 11. This CDR3 has 18 amino acids. Germline CDR1 reads LNHNV; CDR2 reads YYDKDF (reference sequence). The CDR3 region is CATSRVWDRGRFHETQYF. The DNA for the CDR3 is TGTGCCACCAGCAGAGTTTGGGACAGGGGGCGCTTCCATGAGACCCAGTACTTC.

The chain links TRBV6-1 to TRBJ1-5, with 7 bases fitting TRBD1. The V and J ends lost 3 bases and 6 bases, in that order; junction bases with no gene match: 11. Germline values: CDR1 MNHNS, CDR2 SASEGT. There are 16 residues in the CDR3. The CDR3 DNA is TGTGCCAGCAGTGACCCGGGACAGCTCCTATCTCAGCCCCAGCATTTT. This translates into CASSDPGQLLSQPQHF.

This chain uses TRBV4-1 with TRBJ2-7; 9 bases match TRBD1. V gave up 4 bases and J gave up 7 bases; unmatched junction bases: 17. Per the germline V gene, CDR1 is MGHRA and CDR2 is YSYEKL. The CDR3 has 17 amino acids. The CDR3 loop is CASSPSGAGTGTREQYF. CDR3 in DNA: TGCGCCAGCAGCCCCAGTGGGGCCGGGACAGGGACGAGGGAGCAGTACTTC.

The chain combines TRBV20-1 with TRBJ2-5; tentative D call: TRBD2 (6 bases). The CDR3 spans 10 residues. CDR1 is DFQATT, CDR2 SNEGSKA, per germline (reference sequence). Here the CDR3 reads CAGLLETQYF. CDR3 nucleotide sequence: TGCGCTGGACTACTTGAGACCCAGTACTTC.

This clone turned up a few times. The V and J genes are TRBV10-3 and TRBJ1-3, with D possibly TRBD1 on 5 matching bases. CDR1 is ENHRY, CDR2 SYGVKD, per germline. The CDR3 is 12 residues long. CDR3 nucleotides: TGTGCGACCCGGGGGGCTGGAAACACCATATATTTT. Amino acid sequence: CATRGAGNTIYF.

The V call is TRBV30, the J call TRBJ2-2; D remains unclear. V lost 2 bases and J 6 bases, leaving 10 bases between the germline ends. The CDR3 extends over 13 amino acids. Looked up from germline, CDR1 is GTSNPN and CDR2 is SVGIG (reference sequence). Here the CDR3 DNA reads TGTGCCTGGAGTAGTGCGGAGTCCGGGGAGCTGTTTTTT. It is translated as CAWSSAESGELFF.

This sequence joins TRBV28 and TRBJ2-7; tentative D call: TRBD1 (6 bases). V lost 9 bases, J lost 3 bases, and 18 bases lay in between. CDR1 is MDHEN, CDR2 SYDVKM, per germline. This CDR3 contains 14 residues. The CDR3 loop is CASFTGTPIYEQYF. As DNA, the CDR3 is TGTGCCAGTTTCACCGGGACACCGATCTACGAGCAGTACTTC. The full variable domain, completed using reference TRBV28 and TRBJ2-7, is DVKVTQSSRYLVKRTGEKVFLECVQDMDHENMFWYRQDPGLGLRLIYFSYDVKMKEKGDIPEGYSVSREKKERFSLILESASTNQTSMYLCASFTGTPIYEQYFGPGTRLTVT.

This chain uses TRBV4-1 with TRBJ1-5; TRBD1 matches 7 bases. The J segment lost 0 bases and the V segment lost 5 bases, leaving 1 base of the junction unmatched. Germline assignment: CDR1 MGHRA and CDR2 YSYEKL. The CDR3 loop spans 14 amino acids. The CDR3 spells CASSTGDSNQPQHF. The CDR3 DNA reads TGCGCCAGCAGCACAGGGGATAGCAATCAGCCCCAGCATTTT.

This chain uses TRBV6-1 with TRBJ1-1, with D possibly being TRBD1 (5 bases). The V gene lost 8 bases and the J gene lost 5 bases, with 12 bases spanning the gap. The CDR3 covers 12 residues. Germline loops: CDR1 MNHNS, CDR2 SASEGT. CDR3 sequence (DNA): TGTGCCAGCTCCGGGGGTGGGACTGAAGCTTTCTTT. Translated: CASSGGGTEAFF.

Worth noting for this clone: Its ends do not fully match the called genes, so a read error is possible. The chain has TRBV6-5 and TRBJ2-2; TRBD1 aligns across 11 bases. The length of the CDR3 is 14 residues. Germline CDR1 and CDR2: MNHEY and SVGAGI. This chain's CDR3 is CASSLGQGAGELLF. In nucleotides, the CDR3 is TGTGCCAGCAGTCTCGGACAGGGGGCCGGGGAGCTGCTTTTT.

The V gene is TRBV4-1, the J gene TRBJ2-5; 8 bases match TRBD1. Germline CDR1 reads MGHRA; CDR2 reads YSYEKL. This CDR3 is built from 15 residues. J was trimmed by 11 bases and V by 1 base; bases with no gene match: 12. CDR3 sequence: CASSQGPGQVDSQYF. CDR3 DNA sequence: TGCGCCAGCAGCCAAGGACCGGGACAGGTAGACTCGCAGTACTTC.

A remark on this clone: One junction end does not reproduce the germline sequence, and a read error may be involved. The rearrangement joins TRBV7-7 to TRBJ2-5, with D maybe TRBD1 (7 bases). This CDR3 comprises 15 residues. Germline V gene sequence: CDR1 SSHAT, CDR2 FNYEAQ (reference sequence). CDR3 sequence (DNA): TGTGCTAGCAGCCCCCCTCCGCAGGGGGGAGAGACCCAGTACTTC. This codes for CASSPPPQGGETQYF.

This chain links TRBV5-8 with TRBJ1-1, with 7 bases identical to TRBD1. Germline loops: CDR1 SGHTS, CDR2 YDEGEE. The CDR3 consists of 14 residues. Germline trimming cut 0 bases from V and 5 bases from J; bases unmatched to any gene: 4. CDR3 DNA: TGTGCCAGCAGCTTGGTTGGGACAGATACTGAAGCTTTCTTT. Translated, it gives CASSLVGTDTEAFF.

V gene TRBV5-4 combines with J gene TRBJ1-3; D uncertain. The CDR3 totals 13 residues. Germline lookup yields CDR1 SGHNT and CDR2 YYREEE (reference sequence). The V end was cut by 3 bases, the J end by 3 bases, with 7 bases between. As DNA, the CDR3 is TGTGCCAGCAGCTCTAAAATTGGAAACACCATATATTTT. Translating it yields CASSSKIGNTIYF.

The chain couples TRBV5-4 to TRBJ2-7; D remains ambiguous. The germline CDR1 and CDR2 sequences are SGHNT and YYREEE (reference sequence). The CDR3 has 11 residues. V was pared by 3 bases and J by 6 bases, with 7 bases between. In nucleotides, the CDR3 is TGTGCCAGCAGCTCGGTCGGCGAGCAGTACTTC. It codes for CASSSVGEQYF.

This clone was found once. The CDR3 coding sequence is TGCGCCAGCTCGGGACAGATCCAAGAGACCCAGTACTTC. Translating it yields CASSGQIQETQYF. The chain has TRBV10-1 and TRBJ2-5; TRBD1 aligns across 7 bases. The CDR3 consists of 13 residues. Germline V gene lookup returns CDR1 WNHNN and CDR2 SYGVQD (reference sequence). The J segment lost 1 base and the V segment lost 8 bases, leaving 4 bases of the junction unmatched.

The chain couples TRBV29-1 to TRBJ1-2; 7 bases are a match to TRBD1. The length of the CDR3 is 12 residues. Trimming at V came to 6 bases and at J to 4 bases, leaving 5 bases not matched to a gene. Germline CDR1 and CDR2: SQVTM and ANQGSEA. CDR3: CSVQGHSYGYTF. CDR3 DNA sequence: TGCAGCGTACAGGGGCATAGCTATGGCTACACCTTC.

This chain links TRBV27 with TRBJ1-4; no firm D call. There are 13 residues in the CDR3. The V gene lost 6 bases and the J gene lost 4 bases, with 9 bases spanning the gap. Looked up from germline, CDR1 is MNHEY and CDR2 is SMNVEV (reference sequence). In DNA form, the CDR3 reads TGTGCCAGCAGCCGAGGGATTAATGAAAAACTGTTTTTT. Encoded protein: CASSRGINEKLFF. The whole variable domain, remainder taken from reference TRBV27 and TRBJ1-4, is EAQVTQNPRYLITVTGKKLTVTCSQNMNHEYMSWYRQDPGLGLRQIYYSMNVEVTDKGDVPEGYKVSRKEKRNFPLILESPSPNQTSLYFCASSRGINEKLFFGSGTQLSVL.